Below, 26 T cell receptor beta chains from the same sample are listed, as sequenced in a study of regulatory T cells in long-lasting Graves disease. Stated time point: newly diagnosed GD, antithyroid drugs for less than 3 months. PBMC-derived RNA was used for the TCR library. Combining iRepertoire HTBI primers with Arm-PCR of CDR3 regions, the authors built TCR beta libraries. TCRdb independently ran MiXCR on the multiplex PCR reads; one entry per CDR3 protein. The sample shows roughly 410,000 distinct CDR3 sequences, approximately 16% of them seen only once. Separately, the same data were catalogued under a study of T cells in Graves' hyperthyroidism and ophthalmopathy.

The source was peripheral blood mononuclear cells (PBMCs), collected at new diagnosis, from a patient treated with antithyroid drugs. These TCRs come from a woman aged 40-49 years with Graves disease.

Only a few counts were recorded for this clonotype. The junction does not match germline at one end; this may be a read error. The chain has TRBV6-5 and TRBJ2-1; unclear D gene. The length of the CDR3 is 15 residues. The V gene's germline CDR1 is MNHEY and CDR2 SVGAGI. The CDR3 DNA is TGTGCCTGCAGTTATACGGAGTTCTCCTACAATGAGCAGTTCTTC. Residues: CACSYTEFSYNEQFF.

This clonotype was detected only a few times. This chain connects TRBV24-1 to TRBJ2-1; a possible D gene is TRBD1 (6 bases). This CDR3 is built from 17 residues. The V gene's germline CDR1 is KGHDR and CDR2 SFDVKD. V was trimmed by 3 bases and J by 0 bases, leaving 14 bases between them. The CDR3 coding sequence is TGTGCCACCAGTGATGGACAGACTCCAAGCTCCTACAATGAGCAGTTCTTC. As protein: CATSDGQTPSSYNEQFF.

This clonotype occurred many times. This chain joins TRBV28 and TRBJ1-6, with TRBD1 identical over 7 bases. Germline V gene sequence: CDR1 MDHEN, CDR2 SYDVKM. V trimming: 7 bases; J trimming: 9 bases; junction bases outside the gene matches: 9. The CDR3 runs to 14 residues. CDR3 loop: CASKVTGTISPLHF. CDR3 DNA: TGTGCCAGCAAAGTGACAGGGACTATTTCACCCCTCCACTTT.

This clonotype was seen more than once but under ten times. This may be a read error, as it is one base from a much larger clone. This chain links TRBV29-1 with TRBJ2-1, with D possibly TRBD2 on 5 matching bases. Germline V gene lookup returns CDR1 SQVTM and CDR2 ANQGSEA. The CDR3 spans 13 residues. The CDR3 protein is CSVRGRSYNKQFF. In DNA, the CDR3 is TGCAGCGTTCGGGGAAGGTCCTACAATAAGCAGTTCTTC.

This clonotype has just a few counts. The chain joins TRBV29-1 to TRBJ2-1; TRBD2 aligns across 11 bases. The CDR3 sequence is 13 residues long. With V trimmed by 6 bases and J by 7 bases, 5 bases remained unmatched. The germline V gene has CDR1 SQVTM and CDR2 ANQGSEA. CDR3 coding DNA: TGCAGCGTACTAGCGGGAGTTACAAATGAGCAGTTCTTC. Translating gives CSVLAGVTNEQFF.

In the case of this clonotype: A read error likely explains this, since a far larger clone differs by one base. The gene calls are TRBV28 and TRBJ1-1; D gene uncertain. In germline, CDR1 is MDHEN, CDR2 SYDVKM. The CDR3 runs to 11 residues. Trimming cost V 6 bases and J 2 bases, with 4 bases left between them. CDR3: CASSCNTEAFF. DNA of the CDR3: TGTGCCAGCAGCTGCAACACTGAAGCTTTCTTT.

This clonotype was observed a few times. This chain connects TRBV30 to TRBJ2-1, with TRBD2 matching 11 bases. With 8 bases clipped from V and 8 bases from J, the junction kept 8 bases outside the gene matches. This CDR3 is 13 amino acids long. Germline CDR1 GTSNPN, CDR2 SVGIG (reference sequence). This chain's CDR3 is CAVSGGGGDEQFF. The DNA of the CDR3 is TGTGCCGTTAGCGGGGGGGGAGGCGATGAGCAGTTCTTC.

The J gene is TRBJ2-1, the V gene TRBV11-2, with D possibly matching TRBD2 (6 bases). The CDR3 consists of 17 residues. Per germline, CDR1 SGHAT and CDR2 FQNNGV. V was trimmed by 5 bases and J by 0 bases, leaving 17 bases between them. CDR3 nucleotide sequence: TGTGCCAGCAGCCCCCGGGAGAAAGTGAGCTCCTACAATGAGCAGTTCTTC. The encoded protein is CASSPREKVSSYNEQFF. The complete variable domain, with remaining parts taken from reference TRBV11-2 and TRBJ2-1, reads EAGVAQSPRYKIIEKRQSVAFWCNPISGHATLYWYQQILGQGPKLLIQFQNNGVVDDSQLPKDRFSAERLKGVDSTLKIQPAKLEDSAVYLCASSPREKVSSYNEQFFGPGTRLTVL.

As regards this clonotype: This may arise from a read error, as a much more abundant clone is one base away. This chain uses TRBV6-5 with TRBJ2-3; possible D gene TRBD2, 6 bases. Germline V gene data show CDR1 as MNHEY and CDR2 as SVGAGI. The CDR3 loop spans 17 amino acids. The CDR3 DNA sequence: TGTGCCAGCAGTTACTCGACCCCGGGAGTGGGCACAGTTACGCAGTATTTT. It is translated as CASSYSTPGVGTVTQYF.

There are many counts of this clonotype. V gene TRBV13 combines with J gene TRBJ1-2; 7 nucleotides line up with TRBD1. The CDR3 sequence is 13 residues long. Germline-derived CDR1 and CDR2 are PRHDT and FYEKMQ (reference sequence). J gave up 5 bases and V 5 bases, and 5 bases lay outside the gene matches. In DNA, the CDR3 is TGTGCCAGCAGCGCCAGGGGGGTGTATGGCTACACCTTC. This codes for CASSARGVYGYTF. The entire variable domain, with the rest obtained from reference TRBV13 and TRBJ1-2, is as follows: AAGVIQSPRHLIKEKRETATLKCYPIPRHDTVYWYQQGPGQDPQFLISFYEKMQSDKGSIPDRFSAQQFSDYHSELNMSSLELGDSALYFCASSARGVYGYTFGSGTRLTVV.

This clonotype showed up many times. The chain carries TRBV5-1 and TRBJ1-2, with D unresolved. The CDR3 is 15 residues long. The V end was cut by 5 bases, the J end by 2 bases, with 16 bases between. CDR1 is SGHRS, CDR2 YFSETQ, per germline. The CDR3 DNA reads as TGCGCCAGCAGTCCCCTGACGAGCCAAAACTATGGCTACACCTTC. Its protein is CASSPLTSQNYGYTF.

This clonotype was seen a few times. This sequence joins TRBV5-6 and TRBJ1-3; TRBD1 agrees at 8 bases. From germline, CDR1 is SGHDT and CDR2 YYEEEE. CDR3 length: 16 amino acids. The junction had 10 bases not matched to a gene; V was cut back by 4 bases and J by 4 bases. The CDR3 DNA is TGTGCCAGCAGCATCGGACAGGGTATGGGGGGAAACACCATATATTTT. It encodes CASSIGQGMGGNTIYF.

Many counts were recorded for this clonotype. The chain is built from TRBV20-1 and TRBJ2-3; 9 bases match TRBD2. J was trimmed by 2 bases and V by 0 bases; bases with no gene match: 12. Germline CDR1 DFQATT, CDR2 SNEGSKA (reference sequence). This CDR3 contains 18 residues. The CDR3 region is CSARDLAGGPFPTDTQYF. CDR3 nucleotide sequence: TGCAGTGCTAGAGATCTGGCGGGAGGGCCTTTTCCCACAGATACGCAGTATTTT.

This clonotype was seen repeatedly, ten times or more. CDR3 in DNA: TGTGCCAGCAGCTTAGCACGGTCACGGACCGATTCACCCCTCCACTTT. Its translation is CASSLARSRTDSPLHF. The chain couples TRBV11-2 to TRBJ1-6; D is unresolved. V gave up 1 base and J gave up 8 bases, with 15 bases separating them. Germline V gene lookup returns CDR1 SGHAT and CDR2 FQNNGV. This CDR3 comprises 16 residues.

This clonotype was counted at least ten times. The chain uses TRBV12-3 or TRBV12-4 and TRBJ2-7, with TRBD1 as a possible D gene (5 bases). The CDR3 consists of 14 residues. V was cut by 4 bases and J by 2 bases, with 12 bases left in between. The CDR3 sequence is CASSSQDGPYEQYF. The CDR3 bases are TGTGCCAGCAGTTCACAGGATGGGCCCTACGAGCAGTACTTC.

This clonotype occurred many times. This chain joins TRBV11-2 and TRBJ2-1, with D perhaps being TRBD1 or TRBD2 (5 bases each). Trimming removed 5 bases from V and 2 bases from J, with 10 bases in between. The germline V gene has CDR1 SGHAT and CDR2 FQNNGV. The CDR3 runs 14 residues. In nucleotides, the CDR3 is TGTGCCAGCAGCAACTCGGGGCCCTACAATGAGCAGTTCTTC. Encoded protein: CASSNSGPYNEQFF. The full variable domain, its missing parts supplied by reference TRBV11-2 and TRBJ2-1, is EAGVAQSPRYKIIEKRQSVAFWCNPISGHATLYWYQQILGQGPKLLIQFQNNGVVDDSQLPKDRFSAERLKGVDSTLKIQPAKLEDSAVYLCASSNSGPYNEQFFGPGTRLTVL.

As to this clonotype: A read error may explain this, as a much larger clone is one base away. The chain couples TRBV2 to TRBJ2-1; D gene unclear. This CDR3 is 14 amino acids long. Germline V gene data show CDR1 as SNHLY and CDR2 as FYNNEI. DNA of the CDR3: TGTGCCAGCAGTGAAGGCTCGACCTACAATGAGCGGTTCTTC. Amino acids: CASSEGSTYNERFF.

With respect to this clonotype: A read error may explain this, as a much larger clone is one base away. Given the absence of the conserved phenylalanine or tryptophan at the CDR3 end, a read error is likely. This chain uses TRBV29-1 with TRBJ1-2; maybe TRBD1 (6 bases). The CDR3 runs to 14 residues. Germline assignment: CDR1 SQVTM and CDR2 ANQGSEA. Trimming stripped 3 bases from V and 5 bases from J, with 16 bases between. The CDR3 nucleotides are TGCAGCGTTGACCCACAGGGACCGGCATATGGCTACACCTCC. Protein sequence: CSVDPQGPAYGYTS.

In its sample, this clonotype was seen many times. The rearrangement links TRBV2 to TRBJ2-5; TRBD2 matches at 8 bases. Looked up from germline, CDR1 is SNHLY and CDR2 is FYNNEI. The CDR3 runs to 14 residues. Trimming cost V 5 bases and J 4 bases; bases outside gene matches: 6. DNA of the CDR3: TGTGCCAGCAGTTCTCTCAGCGGGGGAGAGACCCAGTACTTC. This gives the protein CASSSLSGGETQYF.

In this sample, this clonotype turned up a few times. V is TRBV9 and J is TRBJ2-7; no clear D gene. The germline CDR1 and CDR2 sequences are SGDLS and YYNGEE. Trimming shortened V by 0 bases and J by 2 bases, and 6 bases separated the two germline ends. CDR3 size: 13 residues. The CDR3 nucleotides are TGTGCCAGCAGCGTAGGCGGCCCCTACGAGCAGTACTTC. It yields the protein CASSVGGPYEQYF.

At least ten counts were recorded for this clonotype. The gene calls are TRBV28 and TRBJ2-7, with D uncertain. Per the germline V gene, CDR1 is MDHEN and CDR2 is SYDVKM. The CDR3 is 12 residues long. V lost 5 bases to trimming and J lost 3 bases, with 8 bases between them. The CDR3: CASSPEYYEQYF. The CDR3, as DNA: TGTGCCAGCAGTCCGGAGTACTACGAGCAGTACTTC.

V gene TRBV7-9 combines with J gene TRBJ2-2; D call uncertain. The CDR3 is 13 amino acids. Trimming cost V 2 bases and J 4 bases, with 5 bases left between them. Germline V gene lookup returns CDR1 SEHNR and CDR2 FQNEAQ (reference sequence). The CDR3 DNA follows: TGTGCCAGCAGCTTATACCCCACCGGGGAGCTGTTTTTT. It yields the protein CASSLYPTGELFF. The entire variable domain, with the rest obtained from reference TRBV7-9 and TRBJ2-2, is as follows: DTGVSQNPRHKITKRGQNVTFRCDPISEHNRLYWYRQTLGQGPEFLTYFQNEAQLEKSRLLSDRFSAERPKGSFSTLEIQRTEQGDSAMYLCASSLYPTGELFFGEGSRLTVL.

In this sample, this clonotype turned up many times. Here the CDR3 DNA reads TGTGCCATCAGGGCTAGCGGTAACCAAGAGACCCAGTACTTC. It translates to CAIRASGNQETQYF. V gene TRBV10-3 combines with J gene TRBJ2-5; TRBD2 matches 7 bases. Germline lookup yields CDR1 ENHRY and CDR2 SYGVKD. The V and J ends lost 6 bases and 0 bases, in that order; junction bases with no gene match: 4. There are 14 residues in the CDR3.

This clonotype turned up a few times. The chain has TRBV6-2 or TRBV6-3 and TRBJ1-5; D is unresolved. In germline, CDR1 is MNHEY, CDR2 SVGEGT. V lost 6 bases and J 2 bases, leaving 14 bases between the germline ends. The CDR3 is 15 amino acids. In DNA, the CDR3 is TGTGCCAGCAGCTTGAGGAATAATGGCAATCAGCCCCAGCATTTT. This encodes CASSLRNNGNQPQHF.

This clonotype was recorded only once. Given a much more abundant clone one base away, this may be a read error. The chain joins TRBV6-2 or TRBV6-3 to TRBJ2-5, with a tentative D call TRBD2 (6 bases). V gave up 5 bases and J gave up 4 bases, with 26 bases separating them. Germline V CDR1 and CDR2: MNHEY, SVGEGT. This CDR3 has 18 residues. CDR3 amino acids: CASSTPSIDSQGGETQYF. CDR3 nucleotide sequence: TGTGCCAGCAGTACGCCCTCAATAGACTCGCAGGGAGGAGAGACCCAGTACTTC.

At least ten counts were recorded for this clonotype. V is TRBV14 and J is TRBJ2-3; either TRBD1 or TRBD2 may supply D (6 bases each). CDR1 SGHDN and CDR2 FVKESK come from the germline V gene. V was clipped by 2 bases and J by 6 bases, with 12 bases between them. This CDR3 has 14 residues. In DNA, the CDR3 is TGTGCCAGCAGCCAATACAGGGACTCGGATACGCAGTATTTT. This sequence encodes CASSQYRDSDTQYF.